This TCR beta chain was identified during a study of early T cells in non-severe SARS-CoV-2 infection. The wider study: Sequencing used unsorted whole-blood bulk RNA, so chains lack pairing.

TCRdb re-derived calls from the 5' RACE reads in MiXCR, one entry per CDR3 protein. The table shows tens of thousands of distinct CDR3 sequences, with 12% to 15% occurring only once. With V trimmed by 2 bases and J by 1 base, 9 bases remained unmatched. CDR1 is LGHNT and CDR2 is FRNRAP in the germline V gene. This CDR3 contains 18 residues. This clonotype was seen repeatedly, ten times or more. The receptor was derived from an adult who was a healthcare worker with PCR-confirmed SARS-CoV-2 infection or an uninfected control (not recorded which). This sequence joins TRBV12-5 and TRBJ2-2, with 8 bases matching TRBD2. Sequenced sample: whole blood. The chain's CDR3 is CASGLQLLADKNTGELFF. The DNA for the CDR3 is TGTGCTAGTGGTTTGCAGCTACTAGCGGACAAGAACACCGGGGAGCTGTTTTTT.